This TCR beta chain was sequenced for a study of PD-L1 blockade in urothelial cancer. Sequenced by immunoSEQ multiplex PCR; TCRdb stores in-frame clones only, minus some. Of around 79,000 clones detected, over 80% appear once; the ten largest clones hold about 6.2%. Time point defined: pretreatment peripheral blood. Germline CDR1 MNHEY, CDR2 SMNVEV (reference sequence). The CDR3 sequence is 17 residues long. J lost 0 bases, V lost 6 bases, and 8 bases had no gene match. The chain is built from TRBV27 and TRBJ1-5, with TRBD1 matching 10 bases. The sequencing here drew on PBMCs, taken around atezolizumab (anti-PD-L1) treatment. This receptor was identified in a man aged 40-55 years with urothelial cancer. The DNA for the CDR3 is TGTGCCAGCAGGACGGGACAGGGGAAATATAGCAATCAGCCCCAGCATTTT. Its translation: CASRTGQGKYSNQPQHF.